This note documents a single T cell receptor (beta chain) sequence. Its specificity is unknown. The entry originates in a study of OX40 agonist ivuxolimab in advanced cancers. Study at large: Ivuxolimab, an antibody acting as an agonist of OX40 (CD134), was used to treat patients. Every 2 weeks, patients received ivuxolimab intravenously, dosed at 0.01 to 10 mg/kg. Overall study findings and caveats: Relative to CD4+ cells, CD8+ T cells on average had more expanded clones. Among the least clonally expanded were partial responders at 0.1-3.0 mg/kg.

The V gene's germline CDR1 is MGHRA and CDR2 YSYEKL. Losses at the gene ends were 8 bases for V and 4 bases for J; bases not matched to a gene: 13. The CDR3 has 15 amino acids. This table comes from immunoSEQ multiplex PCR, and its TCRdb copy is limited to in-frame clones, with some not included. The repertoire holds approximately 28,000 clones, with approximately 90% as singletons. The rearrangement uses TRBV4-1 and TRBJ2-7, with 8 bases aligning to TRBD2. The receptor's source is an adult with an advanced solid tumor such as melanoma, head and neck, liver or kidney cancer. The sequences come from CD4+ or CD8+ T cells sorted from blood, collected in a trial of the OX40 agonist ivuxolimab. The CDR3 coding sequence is TGCGCCAGCCGGCGGGAGGCAGGAAGAGAATACGAGCAGTACTTC. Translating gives CASRREAGREYEQYF.